This T cell receptor (beta chain) stems from a study of control samples from healthy donors and cancer patients. TCRdb's copy holds only in-frame clones and misses some; the assay was immunoSEQ multiplex PCR. The sample contains some 150,000 clones, over 90% of which appear only once. The CDR3 spans 14 residues. J lost 7 bases, V lost 4 bases, and 7 bases had no gene match. Germline assignment: CDR1 SGHDN and CDR2 FVKESK. Specimen: PBMCs. This TCR was sampled from a man in his sixties with colorectal cancer. This chain links TRBV14 with TRBJ1-2; 9 positions agree with TRBD1. The CDR3 sequence: CASSLLTGGSGYTF. DNA for the CDR3: TGTGCCAGCAGCCTCCTCACAGGGGGCAGTGGCTACACCTTC.